This T cell receptor beta chain was identified in a study of control samples from healthy donors and cancer patients. TCRdb's copy holds only in-frame clones and misses some; the assay was immunoSEQ multiplex PCR. This sample has around 94,000 clones, with over 75% found just once. The CDR3 spans 12 residues. The V end was cut by 7 bases, the J end by 4 bases, with 10 bases between. Germline lookup yields CDR1 LNHDA and CDR2 SQIVND (reference sequence). This TCR was recovered from a young woman in good health. V and J are TRBV19 and TRBJ2-5; D ambiguous. Sequencing used blood. CDR3 loop: CASKNQRETQYF. CDR3 coding DNA: TGTGCCAGTAAGAATCAGAGAGAGACCCAGTACTTC.